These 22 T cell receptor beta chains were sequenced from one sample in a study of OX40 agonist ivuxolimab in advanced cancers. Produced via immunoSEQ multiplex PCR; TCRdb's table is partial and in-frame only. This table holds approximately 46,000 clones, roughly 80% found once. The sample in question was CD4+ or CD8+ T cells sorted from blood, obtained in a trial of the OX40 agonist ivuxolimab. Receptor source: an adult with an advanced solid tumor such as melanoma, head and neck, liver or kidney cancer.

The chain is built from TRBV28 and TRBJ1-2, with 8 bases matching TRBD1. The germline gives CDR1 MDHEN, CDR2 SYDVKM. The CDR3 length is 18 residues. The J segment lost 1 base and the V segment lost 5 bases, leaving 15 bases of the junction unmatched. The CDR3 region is CASSPHLGQGRGNYGYTF. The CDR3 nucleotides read TGTGCCAGCAGTCCCCACCTAGGACAGGGAAGGGGTAACTATGGCTACACCTTC.

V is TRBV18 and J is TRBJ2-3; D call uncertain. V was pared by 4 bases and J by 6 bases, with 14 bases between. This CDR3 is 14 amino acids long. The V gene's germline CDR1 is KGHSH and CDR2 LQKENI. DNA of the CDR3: TGTGCCAGCTCACGAGACATATCAAGGGATACGCAGTATTTT. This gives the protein CASSRDISRDTQYF.

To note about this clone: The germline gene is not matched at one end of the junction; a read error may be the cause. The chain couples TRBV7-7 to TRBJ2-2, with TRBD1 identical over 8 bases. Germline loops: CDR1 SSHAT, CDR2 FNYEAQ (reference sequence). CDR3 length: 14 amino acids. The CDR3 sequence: CASSNQGAAGELFF. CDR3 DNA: TGTGCTAGCAGCAACCAGGGGGCGGCCGGGGAGCTGTTTTTT.

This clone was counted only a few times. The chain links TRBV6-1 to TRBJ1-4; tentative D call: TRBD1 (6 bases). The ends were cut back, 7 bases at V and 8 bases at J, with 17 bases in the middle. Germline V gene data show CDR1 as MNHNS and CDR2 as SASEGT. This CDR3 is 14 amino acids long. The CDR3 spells CASIGGGVGEKLFF. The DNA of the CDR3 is TGTGCCAGCATCGGAGGGGGGGTAGGGGAAAAACTGTTTTTT.

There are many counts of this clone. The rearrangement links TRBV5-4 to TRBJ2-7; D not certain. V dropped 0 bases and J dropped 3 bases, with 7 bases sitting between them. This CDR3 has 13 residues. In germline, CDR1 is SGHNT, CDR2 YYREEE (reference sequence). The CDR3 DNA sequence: TGTGCCAGCAGCTTGGACGGATACTACGAGCAGTACTTC. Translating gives CASSLDGYYEQYF.

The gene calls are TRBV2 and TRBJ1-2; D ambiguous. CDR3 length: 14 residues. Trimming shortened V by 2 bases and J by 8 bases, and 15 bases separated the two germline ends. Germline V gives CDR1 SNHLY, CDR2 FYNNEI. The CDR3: CASSERRVFGGYTF. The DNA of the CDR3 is TGTGCCAGCAGTGAACGAAGAGTTTTCGGAGGCTACACCTTC.

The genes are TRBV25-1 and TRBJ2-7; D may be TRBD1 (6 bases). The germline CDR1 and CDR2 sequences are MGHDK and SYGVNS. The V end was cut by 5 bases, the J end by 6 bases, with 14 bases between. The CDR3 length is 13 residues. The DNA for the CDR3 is TGTGCCAGCAGTTTTACAGGGTCCGGCGAGCAGTACTTC. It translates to CASSFTGSGEQYF.

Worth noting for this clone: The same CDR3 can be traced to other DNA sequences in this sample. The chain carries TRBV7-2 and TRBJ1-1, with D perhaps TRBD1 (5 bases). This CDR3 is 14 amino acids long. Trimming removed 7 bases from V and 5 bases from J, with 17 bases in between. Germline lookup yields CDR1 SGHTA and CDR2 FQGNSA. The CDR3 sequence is CASMYRRGGTEAFF. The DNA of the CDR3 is TGTGCCAGCATGTACAGGAGGGGTGGGACTGAAGCTTTCTTT. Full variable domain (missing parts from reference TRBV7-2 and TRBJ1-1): GAGVSQSPSNKVTEKGKDVELRCDPISGHTALYWYRQSLGQGLEFLIYFQGNSAPDKSGLPSDRFSAERTGGSVSTLTIQRTQQEDSAVYLCASMYRRGGTEAFFGQGTRLTVV.

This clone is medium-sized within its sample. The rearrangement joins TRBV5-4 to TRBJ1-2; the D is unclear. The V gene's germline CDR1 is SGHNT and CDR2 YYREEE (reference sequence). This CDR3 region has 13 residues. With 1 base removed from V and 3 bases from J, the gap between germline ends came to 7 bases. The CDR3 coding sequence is TGTGCCAGCAGCTTGCCTGAGGACTATGGCTACACCTTC. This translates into CASSLPEDYGYTF.

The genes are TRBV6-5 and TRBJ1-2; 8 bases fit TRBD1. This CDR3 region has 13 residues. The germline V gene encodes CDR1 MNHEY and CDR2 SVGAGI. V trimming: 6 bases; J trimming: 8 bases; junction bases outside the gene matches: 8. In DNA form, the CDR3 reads TGTGCCAGCAGCGACAGGGGTCGGAAGGGCTACACCTTC. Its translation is CASSDRGRKGYTF.

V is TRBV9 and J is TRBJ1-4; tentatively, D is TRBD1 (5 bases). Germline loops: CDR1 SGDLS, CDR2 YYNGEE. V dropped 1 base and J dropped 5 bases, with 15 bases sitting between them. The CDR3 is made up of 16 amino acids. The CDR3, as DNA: TGTGCCAGCAGCGTATTCAGCGGCAGGGAGAATGAAAAACTGTTTTTT. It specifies CASSVFSGRENEKLFF.

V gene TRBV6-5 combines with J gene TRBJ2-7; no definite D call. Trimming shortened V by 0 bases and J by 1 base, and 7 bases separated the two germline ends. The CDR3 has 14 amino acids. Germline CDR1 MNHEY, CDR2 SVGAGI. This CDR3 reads CASSYSRGSYEQYF. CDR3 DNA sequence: TGTGCCAGCAGTTACTCGAGAGGATCCTACGAGCAGTACTTC.

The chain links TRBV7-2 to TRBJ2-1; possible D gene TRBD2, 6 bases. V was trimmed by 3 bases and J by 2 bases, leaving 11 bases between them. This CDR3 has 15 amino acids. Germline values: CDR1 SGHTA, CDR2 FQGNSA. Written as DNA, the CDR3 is TGTGCCAGCAGCTTCCGGGACTCGCCCTACAATGAGCAGTTCTTC. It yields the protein CASSFRDSPYNEQFF.

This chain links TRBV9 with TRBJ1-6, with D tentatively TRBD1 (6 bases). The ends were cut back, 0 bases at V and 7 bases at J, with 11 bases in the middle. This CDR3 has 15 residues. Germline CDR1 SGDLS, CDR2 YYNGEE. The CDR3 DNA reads TGTGCCAGCAGCGTAGCTGGTCAGGGGAATTCACCCCTCCACTTT. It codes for CASSVAGQGNSPLHF. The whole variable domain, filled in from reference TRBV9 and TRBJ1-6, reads DSGVTQTPKHLITATGQRVTLRCSPRSGDLSVYWYQQSLDQGLQFLIQYYNGEERAKGNILERFSAQQFPDLHSELNLSSLELGDSALYFCASSVAGQGNSPLHFGNGTRLTVT.

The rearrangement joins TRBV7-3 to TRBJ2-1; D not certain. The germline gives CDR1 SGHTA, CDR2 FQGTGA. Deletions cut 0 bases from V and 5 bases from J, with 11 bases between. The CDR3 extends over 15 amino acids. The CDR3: CASSLTPSPNNEQFF. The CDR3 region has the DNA TGTGCCAGCAGCTTAACCCCCTCGCCTAACAATGAGCAGTTCTTC.

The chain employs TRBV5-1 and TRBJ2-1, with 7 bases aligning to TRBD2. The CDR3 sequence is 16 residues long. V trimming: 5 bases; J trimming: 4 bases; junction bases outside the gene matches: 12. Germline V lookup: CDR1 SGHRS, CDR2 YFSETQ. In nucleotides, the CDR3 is TGCGCCAGCAGATCCAAGGGGAGGGAAGAATACAATGAGCAGTTCTTC. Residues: CASRSKGREEYNEQFF.

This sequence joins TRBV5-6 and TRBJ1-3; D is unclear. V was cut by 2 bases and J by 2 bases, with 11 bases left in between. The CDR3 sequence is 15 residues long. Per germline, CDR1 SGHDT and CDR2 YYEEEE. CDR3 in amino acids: CASSFPDSAGNTIYF. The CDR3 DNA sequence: TGTGCCAGCAGCTTTCCGGATTCGGCTGGAAACACCATATATTTT.

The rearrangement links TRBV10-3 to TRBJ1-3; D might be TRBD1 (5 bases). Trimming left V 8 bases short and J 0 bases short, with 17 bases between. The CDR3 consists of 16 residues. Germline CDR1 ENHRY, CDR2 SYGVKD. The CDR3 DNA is TGTGCCATCGGGGGGACGCGGAAAAGCTCTGGAAACACCATATATTTT. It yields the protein CAIGGTRKSSGNTIYF.

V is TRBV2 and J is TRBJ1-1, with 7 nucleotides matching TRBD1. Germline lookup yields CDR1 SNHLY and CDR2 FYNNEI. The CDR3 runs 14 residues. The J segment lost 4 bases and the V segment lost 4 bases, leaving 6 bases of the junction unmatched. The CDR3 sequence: CASSGDRETTEAFF. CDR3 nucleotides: TGTGCCAGCAGTGGTGACAGGGAGACCACTGAAGCTTTCTTT.

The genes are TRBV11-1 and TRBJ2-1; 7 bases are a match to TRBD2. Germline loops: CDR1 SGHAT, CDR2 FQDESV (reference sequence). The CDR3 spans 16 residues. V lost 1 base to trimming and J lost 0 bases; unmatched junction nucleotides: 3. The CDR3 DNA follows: TGTGCCAGCAGCTTAGGTGGGGAGGGCTCCTACAATGAGCAGTTCTTC. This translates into CASSLGGEGSYNEQFF.

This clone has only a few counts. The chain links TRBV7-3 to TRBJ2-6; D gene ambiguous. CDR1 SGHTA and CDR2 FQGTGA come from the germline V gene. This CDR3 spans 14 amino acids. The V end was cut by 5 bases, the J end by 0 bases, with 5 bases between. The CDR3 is CASSRNSGANVLTF. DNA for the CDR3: TGTGCCAGCAGCCGGAACTCTGGGGCCAACGTCCTGACTTTC.

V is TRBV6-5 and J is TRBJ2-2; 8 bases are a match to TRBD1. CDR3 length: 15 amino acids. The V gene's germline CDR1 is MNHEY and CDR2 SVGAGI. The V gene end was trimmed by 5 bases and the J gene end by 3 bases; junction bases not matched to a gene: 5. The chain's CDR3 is CASSMDRVDTGELFF. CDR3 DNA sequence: TGTGCCAGCAGTATGGACAGGGTTGACACCGGGGAGCTGTTTTTT.